The clone carrying this T cell receptor beta chain was seen many times. No antigen is known for it. The sample's time point: longitudinal time-point 2. The entry originates in a study of neurological immune-mediated disorders. Notes on the study in general: The greatest TCR clonal expansion occurred in HTLV-1-associated myelopathy and the least in multiple sclerosis, which fell below healthy controls. None of the CDR3 amino acid sequences of expanded clones recurred across subjects, suggesting private repertoires in all groups.

Template-switch 5'RACE cDNA synthesis added a 10-nucleotide unique molecular identifier. Every sequencing run drew on 15-18 subjects and yielded over 190 million TCR-beta sequences. TCRdb reanalysed the 5' RACE reads using MiXCR and keeps one entry per CDR3 protein. The sample has roughly 98,000 distinct CDR3 sequences; around 14% are singletons. The CDR3 runs to 17 residues. Looked up from germline, CDR1 is MDHEN and CDR2 is SYDVKM. Between the trimmed V and J ends, which lost 5 bases and 0 bases, there was a span of 19 bases. V is TRBV28 and J is TRBJ1-1; possible D gene TRBD1, 5 bases. The TCR sequence derives from a female donor with HTLV-1-associated myelopathy (HAM/TSP). Material for sequencing was PBMCs. CDR3 loop: CASSPSQGSRLNTEAFF. The DNA for the CDR3 is TGTGCCAGCAGTCCCTCCCAGGGTAGCCGTTTGAACACTGAAGCTTTCTTT.